The 32 T cell receptor beta chains presented below share a single source sample, sequenced in a study of blood T cell repertoires in COVID-19. Method: immunoSEQ multiplex PCR; TCRdb's copy keeps in-frame clones and lacks some. The profile shows 400,000 to 500,000 clones, more than 70% of them singletons. The sequenced material came from PBMCs or T cells enriched from blood (not recorded which). Source of these receptors: a woman between 18 and 30 years old who had been exposed to COVID-19.

This clone appeared once. The rearrangement joins TRBV19 to TRBJ1-5; D perhaps matches TRBD1 (5 bases). CDR3 size: 16 residues. CDR1 is LNHDA and CDR2 is SQIVND in the germline V gene (reference sequence). V was clipped by 5 bases and J by 0 bases, with 14 bases between them. The CDR3: CASSGQGPGSNQPQHF. In DNA form, the CDR3 reads TGTGCCAGTAGTGGCCAGGGCCCCGGTAGCAATCAGCCCCAGCATTTT. The full variable domain, its missing parts supplied by reference TRBV19 and TRBJ1-5, is DGGITQSPKYLFRKEGQNVTLSCEQNLNHDAMYWYRQDPGQGLRLIYYSQIVNDFQKGDIAEGYSVSREKKESFPLTVTSAQKNPTAFYLCASSGQGPGSNQPQHFGDGTRLSIL.

In its sample, this clone was seen once. The rearrangement links TRBV7-3 to TRBJ1-2; 7 bases agree with TRBD1. Germline CDR1 is SGHTA and CDR2 is FQGTGA. This CDR3 has 14 residues. The V segment lost 1 base and the J segment 4 bases; nucleotides outside the gene matches: 3. CDR3 coding DNA: TGTGCCAGCAGCTTAAACCGGGACAGCTATGGCTACACCTTC. As protein: CASSLNRDSYGYTF.

The gene calls are TRBV2 and TRBJ2-1; 8 bases align to TRBD2. The CDR3 runs to 13 residues. Per the germline V gene, CDR1 is SNHLY and CDR2 is FYNNEI. Trimming at V came to 6 bases and at J to 7 bases, leaving 5 bases not matched to a gene. The CDR3 region is CASSGTRLNEQFF. The CDR3 region has the DNA TGTGCCAGCAGCGGGACTAGGTTAAATGAGCAGTTCTTC.

The chain links TRBV11-2 to TRBJ2-1; 7 bases line up with TRBD2. The V gene end was trimmed by 3 bases and the J gene end by 3 bases; junction bases not matched to a gene: 5. The CDR3 has 15 residues. Germline V gene data show CDR1 as SGHAT and CDR2 as FQNNGV. CDR3 protein: CASSFLGGSYNEQFF. For the CDR3, the DNA is TGTGCCAGCAGCTTTCTAGGCGGGAGCTACAATGAGCAGTTCTTC.

This sequence joins TRBV18 and TRBJ2-2; D uncertain. The V and J ends lost 5 bases and 0 bases respectively, with 13 bases between them. The CDR3 spans 16 residues. Germline CDR1 reads KGHSH; CDR2 reads LQKENI. This CDR3 reads CASSTAEVANTGELFF. In DNA form, the CDR3 reads TGTGCCAGCTCAACCGCAGAGGTCGCGAACACCGGGGAGCTGTTTTTT.

V is TRBV6-5 and J is TRBJ2-7, with D perhaps matching TRBD2 (5 bases). The CDR3 totals 13 residues. V dropped 6 bases and J dropped 7 bases, with 16 bases sitting between them. CDR1 and CDR2 (germline): MNHEY, SVGAGI. The DNA for the CDR3 is TGTGCCAGCAGCCAACTAGGGCTCGGGGAGCAGTACTTC. It codes for CASSQLGLGEQYF.

This sequence joins TRBV28 and TRBJ2-7, with D perhaps matching TRBD2 (5 bases). Between the trimmed V and J ends, which lost 6 bases and 5 bases, there was a span of 11 bases. The germline V gene has CDR1 MDHEN and CDR2 SYDVKM. The CDR3 sequence is 12 residues long. CDR3 loop: CASRSGLDEQYF. CDR3 DNA sequence: TGTGCCAGCAGGAGCGGTTTGGACGAGCAGTACTTC.

The chain recombines TRBV6-1 with TRBJ1-4, with 8 bases fitting TRBD1. CDR3 length: 15 amino acids. Germline lookup yields CDR1 MNHNS and CDR2 SASEGT. J gave up 7 bases and V 3 bases, and 7 bases lay outside the gene matches. CDR3 in amino acids: CASSDRTGWIEKLFF. For the CDR3, the DNA is TGTGCCAGCAGTGATAGGACAGGGTGGATTGAAAAACTGTTTTTT.

This clone was seen a single time. This chain uses TRBV4-3 with TRBJ2-7; D call uncertain. CDR3 length: 13 residues. Germline assignment: CDR1 LGHNA and CDR2 YSLEER. The ends were cut back, 1 base at V and 2 bases at J, with 6 bases in the middle. The CDR3, as DNA: TGCGCCAGCAGCCAAGGTATCGCCTACGAGCAGTACTTC. Translated, it gives CASSQGIAYEQYF.

This chain uses TRBV5-1 with TRBJ1-5, with a tentative D call TRBD1 (6 bases). This CDR3 region has 15 residues. The germline gives CDR1 SGHRS, CDR2 YFSETQ. V was trimmed by 5 bases and J by 0 bases, leaving 12 bases between them. The CDR3 is CASRMDSYSNQPQHF. CDR3 nucleotides: TGCGCCAGCAGGATGGACAGCTATAGCAATCAGCCCCAGCATTTT.

The chain combines TRBV6-4 with TRBJ2-1, with 10 positions matching TRBD2. Trimming removed 4 bases from V and 4 bases from J; junction bases left unmatched: 4. Germline CDR1 reads MRHNA; CDR2 reads SNTAGT. The CDR3 is 15 amino acids. Written as DNA, the CDR3 is TGTGCCAGCAGTGTGGGGACTAGCGTATACAATGAGCAGTTCTTC. Protein sequence: CASSVGTSVYNEQFF.

This clone was counted once. The chain uses TRBV19 and TRBJ2-7; possible D gene TRBD1, 6 bases. Trimming left V 4 bases short and J 0 bases short, with 10 bases between. The germline gives CDR1 LNHDA, CDR2 SQIVND (reference sequence). The CDR3 contains 14 residues. Written as DNA, the CDR3 is TGTGCCAGTAGTAGGTCAGGGGCCTCCTACGAGCAGTACTTC. Translated, it gives CASSRSGASYEQYF.

As DNA, the CDR3 is TGTGCCAGCAGCATACCCGGACTAGCGGGGAACACCGGGGAGCTGTTTTTT. Encoded protein: CASSIPGLAGNTGELFF. The chain carries TRBV13 and TRBJ2-2; 11 bases match TRBD2. Germline-derived CDR1 and CDR2 are PRHDT and FYEKMQ (reference sequence). V shed 5 bases and J 1 base; nucleotides not matched to a gene: 6. This CDR3 region has 17 residues.

This clone has at least ten counts. The chain carries TRBV6-1 and TRBJ2-6; D is unresolved. With 2 bases removed from V and 0 bases from J, the gap between germline ends came to 8 bases. In germline, CDR1 is MNHNS, CDR2 SASEGT. CDR3 size: 16 residues. CDR3 in amino acids: CASSESVSSGANVLTF. CDR3 coding DNA: TGTGCCAGCAGTGAATCAGTTTCCTCTGGGGCCAACGTCCTGACTTTC.

V is TRBV19 and J is TRBJ2-3; D possibly corresponds to TRBD1 (6 bases). Looked up from germline, CDR1 is LNHDA and CDR2 is SQIVND (reference sequence). This CDR3 contains 15 residues. The V gene lost 6 bases and the J gene lost 4 bases, with 17 bases spanning the gap. The CDR3 sequence: CASRTPGVVADTQYF. The CDR3 bases are TGTGCCAGTAGAACCCCAGGGGTGGTGGCAGATACGCAGTATTTT. Variable domain in full (rest from reference TRBV19 and TRBJ2-3): DGGITQSPKYLFRKEGQNVTLSCEQNLNHDAMYWYRQDPGQGLRLIYYSQIVNDFQKGDIAEGYSVSREKKESFPLTVTSAQKNPTAFYLCASRTPGVVADTQYFGPGTRLTVL.

The genes are TRBV3-1 (or the pseudogene TRBV3-2) and TRBJ2-1, with D possibly matching TRBD2 (5 bases). Germline V gene lookup returns CDR1 LGHDT and CDR2 YNNKEL (reference sequence). Between the trimmed V and J ends, which lost 6 bases and 4 bases, there was a span of 16 bases. This CDR3 is built from 15 residues. The CDR3 loop is CASRRSGAHYNEQFF. CDR3 coding DNA: TGTGCCAGCAGGCGAAGCGGAGCCCATTACAATGAGCAGTTCTTC.

The CDR3 protein is CASRGGGGYSNQPQHF. Written as DNA, the CDR3 is TGTGCCAGTAGAGGAGGGGGCGGATATAGCAATCAGCCCCAGCATTTT. The chain links TRBV19 to TRBJ1-5; 7 nucleotides align to TRBD1. The CDR3 spans 16 residues. Germline V gene sequence: CDR1 LNHDA, CDR2 SQIVND (reference sequence). J was trimmed by 0 bases and V by 6 bases; bases with no gene match: 8.

This rearrangement joins TRBV5-1 to TRBJ1-5; D gene uncertain. The CDR3 runs to 13 residues. In germline, CDR1 is SGHRS, CDR2 YFSETQ. With 0 bases removed from V and 4 bases from J, the gap between germline ends came to 5 bases. Written as DNA, the CDR3 is TGCGCCAGCAGCTTGGCGGGAAATCAGCCCCAGCATTTT. Its protein product is CASSLAGNQPQHF.

The rearrangement uses TRBV30 and TRBJ1-2; D remains ambiguous. The V gene lost 3 bases and the J gene lost 1 base, with 9 bases spanning the gap. CDR1 GTSNPN and CDR2 SVGIG come from the germline V gene (reference sequence). The CDR3 totals 13 residues. The DNA for the CDR3 is TGTGCCTGGAGAGCTCCTTTTAACTATGGCTACACCTTC. Protein: CAWRAPFNYGYTF.

The chain couples TRBV6-4 to TRBJ2-3, with TRBD1 identical over 7 bases. The germline V gene encodes CDR1 MRHNA and CDR2 SNTAGT. V gave up 0 bases and J gave up 4 bases; unmatched junction bases: 10. The CDR3 totals 17 residues. CDR3 residues: CASSDSGDRALPDTQYF. CDR3 sequence (DNA): TGTGCCAGCAGTGACTCGGGAGACAGGGCACTCCCAGATACGCAGTATTTT.

V usage is TRBV5-1 and J usage is TRBJ2-7; D call uncertain. Germline CDR1 and CDR2: SGHRS and YFSETQ. V lost 2 bases to trimming and J lost 0 bases, with 9 bases between them. The CDR3 contains 14 residues. The CDR3 nucleotides are TGCGCCAGCAGCTTAGCACCTGACTCCTACGAGCAGTACTTC. It encodes CASSLAPDSYEQYF. Together with reference TRBV5-1 and TRBJ2-7, the CDR3 gives the full variable domain: KAGVTQTPRYLIKTRGQQVTLSCSPISGHRSVSWYQQTPGQGLQFLFEYFSETQRNKGNFPGRFSGRQFSNSRSEMNVSTLELGDSALYLCASSLAPDSYEQYFGPGTRLTVT.

This rearrangement joins TRBV4-3 to TRBJ1-2; D perhaps matches TRBD1 (6 bases). Trimming stripped 2 bases from V and 2 bases from J, with 15 bases between. Germline V gene data show CDR1 as LGHNA and CDR2 as YSLEER. The CDR3 is 16 amino acids. The CDR3 DNA follows: TGCGCCAGCAGCCAAACATTCGGGCAGGGGAACTATGGCTACACCTTC. Protein: CASSQTFGQGNYGYTF.

V and J are TRBV25-1 and TRBJ1-2, with TRBD1 matching 9 bases. Trimming cost V 5 bases and J 1 base; bases outside gene matches: 5. Germline assignment: CDR1 MGHDK and CDR2 SYGVNS. This CDR3 comprises 15 residues. CDR3: CASSLPGQGNYGYTF. In DNA form, the CDR3 reads TGTGCCAGCAGTTTACCGGGACAGGGTAACTATGGCTACACCTTC.

J is TRBJ1-2 and V is TRBV7-8, with 10 bases that match TRBD1. V dropped 5 bases and J dropped 6; count of bases not matched to a gene: 3. CDR3 length: 13 amino acids. Per germline, CDR1 SGHVS and CDR2 FQNEAQ. The CDR3 here is CASSPGQGNGYTF. CDR3 DNA: TGTGCCAGCAGCCCGGGACAGGGGAATGGCTACACCTTC.

The sample holds one count of this clone. V is TRBV7-9 and J is TRBJ1-1; D possibly corresponds to TRBD1 (6 bases). The germline V gene has CDR1 SEHNR and CDR2 FQNEAQ (reference sequence). With 0 bases removed from V and 5 bases from J, the gap between germline ends came to 13 bases. This CDR3 has 15 amino acids. The CDR3 sequence is CASSLAQGRDTEAFF. DNA of the CDR3: TGTGCCAGCAGCTTAGCCCAGGGGCGAGATACTGAAGCTTTCTTT.

The chain uses TRBV7-9 and TRBJ2-1, with 7 bases aligning to TRBD1. Germline V gene data show CDR1 as SEHNR and CDR2 as FQNEAQ (reference sequence). With V trimmed by 4 bases and J by 7 bases, 10 bases remained unmatched. The CDR3 totals 15 residues. DNA for the CDR3: TGTGCCAGCAGCTCGAAAGACAGGGCGAGAAATGAGCAGTTCTTC. It is translated as CASSSKDRARNEQFF. The full variable domain, with the rest looked up from reference TRBV7-9 and TRBJ2-1, is DTGVSQNPRHKITKRGQNVTFRCDPISEHNRLYWYRQTLGQGPEFLTYFQNEAQLEKSRLLSDRFSAERPKGSFSTLEIQRTEQGDSAMYLCASSSKDRARNEQFFGPGTRLTVL.

J is TRBJ2-3 and V is TRBV5-1, with 8 bases that match TRBD1. The V segment lost 4 bases and the J segment 6 bases; nucleotides outside the gene matches: 7. Germline V gene sequence: CDR1 SGHRS, CDR2 YFSETQ. The CDR3 has 14 amino acids. The CDR3 nucleotides read TGCGCCAGCAGCCCGTGGACAGGGTTGGATACGCAGTATTTT. It is translated as CASSPWTGLDTQYF. Using reference TRBV5-1 and TRBJ2-3 for the parts outside the CDR3, the full variable domain is KAGVTQTPRYLIKTRGQQVTLSCSPISGHRSVSWYQQTPGQGLQFLFEYFSETQRNKGNFPGRFSGRQFSNSRSEMNVSTLELGDSALYLCASSPWTGLDTQYFGPGTRLTVL.

This chain joins TRBV12-3 or TRBV12-4 and TRBJ2-5, with unresolved D. Trimming pared 2 bases from V and 5 bases from J, leaving 9 bases between. The CDR3 is 13 residues long. CDR3 amino acids: CASSLHTTETQYF. DNA of the CDR3: TGTGCCAGCAGTTTACACACCACGGAGACCCAGTACTTC.

The DNA for the CDR3 is TGTGCCAGCAGTTTTACCTCCGGGACAGGGAATCAGCCCCAGCATTTT. It is translated as CASSFTSGTGNQPQHF. The chain uses TRBV6-6 and TRBJ1-5, with TRBD1 matching over 9 bases. Trimming cost V 4 bases and J 4 bases; bases outside gene matches: 8. Germline assignment: CDR1 MNHNY and CDR2 SVGAGI (reference sequence). The CDR3 consists of 16 residues.

The chain is built from TRBV18 and TRBJ1-2; D not resolved. Between the trimmed V and J ends, which lost 3 bases and 1 base, there was a span of 6 bases. The germline V gene encodes CDR1 KGHSH and CDR2 LQKENI. This CDR3 comprises 13 residues. In DNA, the CDR3 is TGTGCCAGCTCACCCGGGAATAACTATGGCTACACCTTC. Translated: CASSPGNNYGYTF.

Worth noting for this clone: The sample carries other DNA sequences with the same CDR3. V usage is TRBV6-5 and J usage is TRBJ1-1; D is possibly TRBD1 (5 bases). Germline V lookup: CDR1 MNHEY, CDR2 SVGAGI. The CDR3 extends over 14 amino acids. V was trimmed by 0 bases and J by 0 bases, leaving 5 bases between them. The CDR3 protein is CASSYSGVNTEAFF. CDR3 nucleotides: TGTGCCAGCAGTTACTCAGGGGTGAACACTGAAGCTTTCTTT.

The chain employs TRBV28 and TRBJ1-2; 12 bases are a match to TRBD1. Germline V gene data show CDR1 as MDHEN and CDR2 as SYDVKM. V was pared by 4 bases and J by 4 bases, with 7 bases of the junction left unmatched. This CDR3 is 16 amino acids long. CDR3 protein: CASSSGTGGGGYGYTF. CDR3 DNA sequence: TGTGCCAGCAGTTCCGGGACAGGGGGCGGCGGCTATGGCTACACCTTC.